These 20 T cell receptor beta chains were all obtained from the same sample, sequenced in a study of PD-L1 blockade in urothelial cancer. Clones were read by immunoSEQ multiplex PCR, and TCRdb kept only the in-frame ones, dropping some. The sample consists of 1,600 or so clones, around a third of them appearing once. The starting material was tumor tissue, obtained before atezolizumab (anti-PD-L1) treatment. The receptors shown here come from a man aged 45-65 years with urothelial cancer.

This clone turned up a few times. The V gene is TRBV9, the J gene TRBJ2-1; 7 bases are shared with TRBD1. J lost 4 bases, V lost 4 bases, and 11 bases had no gene match. The CDR3 spans 16 residues. Germline CDR1 reads SGDLS; CDR2 reads YYNGEE. This chain's CDR3 is CASSSGGYSGYNEQFF. DNA for the CDR3: TGTGCCAGCAGCTCAGGGGGATATTCTGGTTACAATGAGCAGTTCTTC. The whole variable domain, remainder taken from reference TRBV9 and TRBJ2-1, is DSGVTQTPKHLITATGQRVTLRCSPRSGDLSVYWYQQSLDQGLQFLIQYYNGEERAKGNILERFSAQQFPDLHSELNLSSLELGDSALYFCASSSGGYSGYNEQFFGPGTRLTVL.

By proportion, this clone is large. The chain carries TRBV9 and TRBJ1-1; D ambiguous. CDR1 and CDR2 from the germline V gene are SGDLS and YYNGEE. This CDR3 has 13 amino acids. The V and J ends lost 2 bases and 0 bases respectively, with 5 bases between them. DNA for the CDR3: TGTGCCAGCAGCGTTAGGGTGAACACTGAAGCTTTCTTT. It specifies CASSVRVNTEAFF.

This clone was observed a single time. The chain is built from TRBV30 and TRBJ1-4; a weak D match, TRBD1 (5 bases). From germline, CDR1 is GTSNPN and CDR2 SVGIG (reference sequence). The CDR3 runs to 16 residues. Trimming removed 2 bases from V and 3 bases from J, with 16 bases in between. This chain's CDR3 is CAWSPGQLLPNEKLFF. In DNA form, the CDR3 reads TGTGCCTGGAGTCCCGGACAACTACTCCCTAATGAAAAACTGTTTTTT.

CDR3 region: CASSTTGTPYEQYF. The CDR3, as DNA: TGTGCCAGTAGTACCACAGGGACCCCCTACGAGCAGTACTTC. The gene calls are TRBV19 and TRBJ2-7; a possible D gene is TRBD1 (6 bases). The CDR3 runs to 14 residues. The V gene's germline CDR1 is LNHDA and CDR2 SQIVND (reference sequence). V lost 4 bases and J 2 bases, leaving 12 bases between the germline ends.

V is TRBV9 and J is TRBJ1-3, with TRBD1 as a possible D gene (6 bases). V lost 0 bases to trimming and J lost 9 bases, with 16 bases between them. The CDR3 is made up of 15 amino acids. Germline V gives CDR1 SGDLS, CDR2 YYNGEE. The CDR3 bases are TGTGCCAGCAGCGTAGATGGGGGGCTCATAGCCACCATATATTTT. Its protein product is CASSVDGGLIATIYF.

The chain links TRBV15 to TRBJ2-4; D possibly matches TRBD1 or TRBD2 (5 bases each). Germline CDR1 and CDR2: LNHNV and YYDKDF (reference sequence). The CDR3 spans 16 residues. V was cut by 0 bases and J by 1 base, with 10 bases left in between. CDR3 coding DNA: TGTGCCACCAGCAGAGATCCGGGGCAGGCCAAAAACATTCAGTACTTC. This gives the protein CATSRDPGQAKNIQYF.

This clone was counted only a few times. The CDR3 loop reads CASISGSGTGELFF. The CDR3 coding sequence is TGTGCCAGCATCAGCGGGAGTGGCACCGGGGAGCTGTTTTTT. The chain couples TRBV9 to TRBJ2-2, with TRBD2 matching over 8 bases. V was pared by 6 bases and J by 4 bases, with 5 bases of the junction left unmatched. CDR3 size: 14 residues. Germline CDR1 and CDR2: SGDLS and YYNGEE.

This clone was recorded a few times. The chain combines TRBV6-7 with TRBJ1-2; a possible D gene is TRBD1 (5 bases). TRBV6-7 is reported as an ORF; its role is uncertain. Trimming shortened V by 0 bases and J by 5 bases, and 13 bases separated the two germline ends. The CDR3 loop spans 15 amino acids. The CDR3 here is CASSYSCGGEYGYTF. The CDR3 region has the DNA TGTGCCAGCAGTTACTCCTGTGGAGGGGAATATGGCTACACCTTC.

This chain links TRBV29-1 with TRBJ1-1; D remains ambiguous. Looked up from germline, CDR1 is SQVTM and CDR2 is ANQGSEA. The CDR3 has 13 residues. The germline V and J ends were trimmed by 4 bases and 0 bases, with 9 bases remaining between them. This CDR3 is CSVVPMVNTEAFF. In nucleotides, the CDR3 is TGCAGCGTTGTTCCTATGGTGAACACTGAAGCTTTCTTT.

This clone has a handful of counts. The chain employs TRBV7-5 and TRBJ2-1; the table's TRBD1 call for D was not verified on the DNA. TRBV7-5 is shown as a pseudogene. The CDR3 covers 16 residues. The CDR3 region has the DNA TGTGCCAGCAGCCGGAGACAGGGGAGTTCCTACAATGAGCAGTTCTTC. This sequence encodes CASSRRQGSSYNEQFF.

The CDR3 DNA sequence: TGTGCCAGTCACGACGGGGGACGGCTGAACACTGAAGCTTTCTTT. Its translation is CASHDGGRLNTEAFF. V and J are TRBV19 and TRBJ1-1, with D possibly matching TRBD1 (5 bases). With 8 bases removed from V and 0 bases from J, the gap between germline ends came to 16 bases. Germline-derived CDR1 and CDR2 are LNHDA and SQIVND (reference sequence). CDR3 length: 15 amino acids.

This clone was counted between two and nine times. The chain combines TRBV6-8 with TRBJ1-3; D is ambiguous. The CDR3 has 12 amino acids. V lost 10 bases and J 1 base, leaving 8 bases between the germline ends. CDR1 and CDR2 from the germline V gene are MNHGY and SAAAGT. The CDR3 coding sequence is TGTGCCATCATGGGGTCTGGAAACACCATATATTTT. It yields the protein CAIMGSGNTIYF.

The V call is TRBV28, the J call TRBJ1-2, with D possibly being TRBD1 (5 bases). Trimming cost V 6 bases and J 1 base, with 12 bases left between them. Germline CDR1 is MDHEN and CDR2 is SYDVKM. The CDR3 consists of 14 residues. This chain's CDR3 is CASRKNRFNYGYTF. The DNA of the CDR3 is TGTGCCAGCAGGAAGAACAGGTTTAACTATGGCTACACCTTC.

The J gene is TRBJ1-6, the V gene TRBV19; TRBD1 aligns across 10 bases. This CDR3 spans 15 amino acids. Trimming cost V 4 bases and J 15 bases; bases outside gene matches: 12. The V gene's germline CDR1 is LNHDA and CDR2 SQIVND (reference sequence). Written as DNA, the CDR3 is TGTGCCAGTAGTACTTCGGGACAGGGGTCCGTTAGCCTCCACTTT. Amino acid sequence: CASSTSGQGSVSLHF.

The chain links TRBV11-1 to TRBJ2-1; the match to TRBD2 covers 7 bases. J was trimmed by 7 bases and V by 4 bases; bases with no gene match: 13. The CDR3 totals 16 residues. Germline V lookup: CDR1 SGHAT, CDR2 FQDESV (reference sequence). CDR3 region: CASSYQAGSLINEQFF. Here the CDR3 DNA reads TGTGCCAGCAGCTACCAAGCGGGATCTTTGATTAATGAGCAGTTCTTC.

This clone was counted a few times. V and J are TRBV6-8 and TRBJ1-6; no reliable D call. The CDR3 runs to 15 residues. In germline, CDR1 is MNHGY, CDR2 SAAAGT. V dropped 7 bases and J dropped 7 bases, with 17 bases sitting between them. As DNA, the CDR3 is TGTGCCAGCAATAAATCCCTCCGAGGAAATTCACCCCTCCACTTT. Its protein is CASNKSLRGNSPLHF.

The V gene is TRBV6-8, the J gene TRBJ2-7; D possibly uses TRBD1 or TRBD2 (5 bases each). Looked up from germline, CDR1 is MNHGY and CDR2 is SAAAGT. V was shortened by 6 bases and J by 4 bases, with 13 bases between the two germline ends. The CDR3 is made up of 13 amino acids. The CDR3 DNA reads as TGTGCCAGCAGCCCACCCGGGGCGTACGAGCAGTACTTC. This sequence encodes CASSPPGAYEQYF.

This clone was seen a handful of times. This sequence joins TRBV11-3 and TRBJ1-1; D remains unclear. Germline V lookup: CDR1 SGHNT, CDR2 YENEEA. V was trimmed by 5 bases and J by 0 bases, leaving 22 bases between them. CDR3 size: 18 residues. The CDR3 region has the DNA TGTGCCAGCAGCCTATGGCAGCTAGTTCTCGTTATGAACACTGAAGCTTTCTTT. This encodes CASSLWQLVLVMNTEAFF.

The V call is TRBV6-8, the J call TRBJ2-4; 10 bases line up with TRBD2. Losses at the gene ends were 2 bases for V and 8 bases for J; bases not matched to a gene: 6. Germline V gene lookup returns CDR1 MNHGY and CDR2 SAAAGT. The CDR3 is made up of 15 amino acids. Written as DNA, the CDR3 is TGTGCCAGCAGTTACGGGGGACTAGCGCTGGACATTCAGTACTTC. This translates into CASSYGGLALDIQYF.

The chain is built from TRBV14 and TRBJ1-2; the match to TRBD1 covers 8 bases. Germline V gives CDR1 SGHDN, CDR2 FVKESK. The CDR3 length is 15 residues. V shed 0 bases, J shed 7 bases, and the junction held 7 bases outside the gene matches. CDR3 protein: CASSQDRSRGLGYTF. The CDR3 DNA reads TGTGCCAGCAGCCAAGACCGTAGCAGGGGGCTTGGCTACACCTTC. Filled out from reference TRBV14 and TRBJ1-2, the complete variable domain reads EAGVTQFPSHSVIEKGQTVTLRCDPISGHDNLYWYRRVMGKEIKFLLHFVKESKQDESGMPNNRFLAERTGGTYSTLKVQPAELEDSGVYFCASSQDRSRGLGYTFGSGTRLTVV.